Ten or more counts support the clone carrying this T cell receptor (beta chain). The antigen remains unidentified. From the RACE reads, TCRdb called clonotypes with MiXCR, one entry per CDR3 protein. The table has more than 50,000 distinct CDR3 sequences, roughly 6.7% seen once. The data stem from a study of human T cells and chemical hapten exposure. Study results and caveats: There was a positive correlation between PT1 expanded TCR counts and patch test score.

Noted time point: pre-sensitization, week 0. Treatment indicated: therapeutic diphenylcyclopropenone sensitization with weekly scalp DPC. Ahead of each patch test application, blood was drawn. Trimming removed 3 bases from V and 3 bases from J, with 12 bases in between. This CDR3 has 14 residues. This sequence originates from a woman under 40 with alopecia areata. Some clones in this sample may be carry-over from other donors' samples. The rearrangement joins TRBV12-3 or TRBV12-4 to TRBJ2-7; D possibly corresponds to TRBD2 (6 bases). The sequencing used whole blood, collected in connection with sensitization to the hapten diphenylcyclopropenone (DPC). CDR3 DNA: TGTGCCAGCAGTTTCTATGGGGAGGACTACGAGCAGTACTTC. This codes for CASSFYGEDYEQYF.